The present T cell receptor (beta chain) was sequenced within a study of cytomegalovirus exposure and HLA in healthy donors. Turning to the study itself: Prior work identified under 130 million unique TCR beta sequences in about 179 million T cells. Roughly 85 million unique TCRs from HLA-typed donors made up an early data release.

Germline CDR1 MDHEN, CDR2 SYDVKM. The CDR3 spans 14 residues. V lost 2 bases and J 5 bases, leaving 13 bases between the germline ends. The PCR used 60 Vbeta and 13 Jbeta primers. Some clones are missing from TCRdb's copy, which holds only in-frame ones; the method was immunoSEQ multiplex PCR. The table includes tens of thousands of clones, roughly 79% detected once. The J gene is TRBJ2-7, the V gene TRBV28; D unresolved. Sequencing used PBMCs. This sequence was found in a male donor in good health and CMV-seronegative. CDR3 sequence reads: CASSLTPVADEQYF. The CDR3 DNA is TGTGCCAGCAGTTTAACCCCGGTCGCTGACGAGCAGTACTTC.